Below, 19 T cell receptor beta chains from the same sample are listed, as sequenced in a study of blood T cell repertoires in COVID-19. The method was immunoSEQ multiplex PCR; TCRdb's version includes in-frame clones alone and lacks a portion of them. Of over 200,000 clones in the sample, roughly 90% were seen once. Sequencing was carried out using PBMCs or T cells enriched from blood (not recorded which). Receptors were obtained from a woman in her 30s who had been exposed to COVID-19.

The chain is built from TRBV5-5 and TRBJ2-1; weak D call: TRBD2 (6 bases). Germline V gene lookup returns CDR1 SGHKS and CDR2 YYEKEE (reference sequence). The CDR3 consists of 17 residues. Trimming took off 1 base at V and 0 bases at J, with 14 bases between the two ends. CDR3 in DNA: TGTGCCAGCAGCTTGCCGGAGGGAACTAGCTCCTACAATGAGCAGTTCTTC. Translated: CASSLPEGTSSYNEQFF.

This chain uses TRBV18 with TRBJ2-2; a weak D match, TRBD2 (6 bases). The CDR3 spans 14 residues. Germline values: CDR1 KGHSH, CDR2 LQKENI. The V end lost 3 bases, the J end lost 3 bases, and 8 bases lay between the germline ends. CDR3: CASSPGLYTGELFF. The CDR3 DNA follows: TGTGCCAGCTCACCGGGACTTTACACCGGGGAGCTGTTTTTT.

CDR3 nucleotides: TGTGCCAGCAGTGAAAGCCAGGGCAGCAACGCTGAAGCTTTCTTT. Translated, it gives CASSESQGSNAEAFF. The V gene is TRBV6-1, the J gene TRBJ1-1; maybe TRBD1 (5 bases). CDR1 is MNHNS, CDR2 SASEGT, per germline. This CDR3 has 15 amino acids. Between the trimmed V and J ends, which lost 2 bases and 6 bases, there was a span of 16 bases.

The chain recombines TRBV2 with TRBJ1-4; 7 bases match TRBD1. V dropped 4 bases and J dropped 10; count of bases not matched to a gene: 12. CDR1 is SNHLY and CDR2 is FYNNEI in the germline V gene. This CDR3 region has 15 residues. CDR3 residues: CASSVGGQEGGKLFF. The CDR3 nucleotides are TGTGCCAGCAGTGTTGGAGGACAGGAGGGAGGAAAACTGTTTTTT. Combining the CDR3 with reference TRBV2 and TRBJ1-4 gives the whole variable domain EPEVTQTPSHQVTQMGQEVILRCVPISNHLYFYWYRQILGQKVEFLVSFYNNEISEKSEIFDDQFSVERPDGSNFTLKIRSTKLEDSAMYFCASSVGGQEGGKLFFGSGTQLSVL.

This clone was seen once. This chain links TRBV12-3 or TRBV12-4 with TRBJ1-1; TRBD1 matches at 7 bases. The CDR3 spans 13 residues. V shed 7 bases and J 4 bases; nucleotides not matched to a gene: 6. The CDR3 nucleotides read TGTGCCAGCACCCCCTCAGGGGGCACTGAAGCTTTCTTT. It codes for CASTPSGGTEAFF.

The chain couples TRBV24-1 to TRBJ2-1, with 9 positions matching TRBD1. Germline trimming cut 5 bases from V and 4 bases from J; bases unmatched to any gene: 8. The CDR3 loop spans 16 amino acids. The germline V gene has CDR1 KGHDR and CDR2 SFDVKD. The CDR3 region has the DNA TGTGCCACCAGTGGCGGGCCGGGACAGGGTTACAATGAGCAGTTCTTC. It specifies CATSGGPGQGYNEQFF.

CDR3 region: CASSNLEAGAEKLFF. CDR3 DNA sequence: TGTGCCAGCAGTAACCTAGAGGCAGGGGCTGAAAAACTGTTTTTT. The chain combines TRBV6-5 with TRBJ1-4; possibly TRBD1 for D (6 bases). This CDR3 region has 15 residues. Germline CDR1 and CDR2: MNHEY and SVGAGI. V lost 5 bases and J 7 bases, leaving 17 bases between the germline ends.

V is TRBV10-3 and J is TRBJ2-1; 10 bases are shared with TRBD2. CDR1 and CDR2 (germline): ENHRY, SYGVKD. This CDR3 has 16 amino acids. Unmatched junction bases numbered 6, after V lost 0 bases and J lost 7 bases. The CDR3 coding sequence is TGTGCCATCAGTGAGTCTTTAGCGGGGGGTGCAAATGAGCAGTTCTTC. It is translated as CAISESLAGGANEQFF.

The chain is built from TRBV6-5 and TRBJ2-2; 7 bases agree with TRBD1. After removal of 6 bases from V and 6 bases from J, the junction contained 7 bases not matched to a gene. The V gene's germline CDR1 is MNHEY and CDR2 SVGAGI. CDR3 length: 14 residues. CDR3 DNA sequence: TGTGCCAGCAGGGGACAGTTCCTCTCCGGGGAGCTGTTTTTT. Encoded protein: CASRGQFLSGELFF.

The chain couples TRBV30 to TRBJ1-2, with 7 bases matching TRBD1. Trimming took 2 bases from V and 2 from J; bases not matched to a gene: 11. Germline CDR1 reads GTSNPN; CDR2 reads SVGIG (reference sequence). This CDR3 comprises 16 residues. The chain's CDR3 is CAWSRIAGGSNYGYTF. CDR3 in DNA: TGTGCCTGGAGTCGTATTGCAGGGGGGTCAAACTATGGCTACACCTTC.

About this clone: Additional DNA sequences in this sample encode the identical CDR3. The chain couples TRBV3-1 (or the pseudogene TRBV3-2) to TRBJ1-4; D is ambiguous. Deletions cut 1 base from V and 8 bases from J, with 5 bases between. The CDR3 is made up of 12 amino acids. Germline CDR1 reads LGHDT; CDR2 reads YNNKEL (reference sequence). The CDR3 sequence: CASSQVREKLFF. The CDR3 DNA follows: TGTGCCAGCAGCCAAGTGCGGGAAAAACTGTTTTTT.

The chain recombines TRBV11-3 with TRBJ2-7; TRBD1 aligns across 8 bases. Looked up from germline, CDR1 is SGHNT and CDR2 is YENEEA. The CDR3 runs to 11 residues. V shed 8 bases, J shed 3 bases, and the junction held 0 bases outside the gene matches. The CDR3 is CASGQGYEQYF. The DNA of the CDR3 is TGTGCCAGCGGACAGGGCTACGAGCAGTACTTC.

This chain uses TRBV2 with TRBJ1-2; D remains ambiguous. The V end lost 1 base, the J end lost 4 bases, and 13 bases lay between the germline ends. Looked up from germline, CDR1 is SNHLY and CDR2 is FYNNEI. This CDR3 comprises 15 residues. CDR3 region: CASSEGPIAGYGYTF. The DNA for the CDR3 is TGTGCCAGCAGTGAAGGCCCCATAGCGGGCTATGGCTACACCTTC.

This chain connects TRBV12-3 or TRBV12-4 to TRBJ2-3; D gene uncertain. Trimming took 6 bases from V and 6 from J, leaving 7 bases between them. CDR3 length: 11 amino acids. CDR3 sequence (DNA): TGTGCCAGCAGCAGTTACGATACGCAGTATTTT. Encoded protein: CASSSYDTQYF.

This chain joins TRBV30 and TRBJ1-3; TRBD1 matches 9 bases. Germline values: CDR1 GTSNPN, CDR2 SVGIG (reference sequence). The CDR3 is made up of 15 amino acids. V gave up 5 bases and J gave up 4 bases; unmatched junction bases: 9. DNA for the CDR3: TGTGCCTGGGGACACAGGGGGCTGGGGGGAAACACCATATATTTT. Amino acid sequence: CAWGHRGLGGNTIYF.

The rearrangement joins TRBV5-1 to TRBJ2-1, with 13 bases fitting TRBD2. With 2 bases clipped from V and 0 bases from J, the junction kept 2 bases outside the gene matches. CDR3 size: 17 residues. Germline CDR1 reads SGHRS; CDR2 reads YFSETQ. The chain's CDR3 is CASSFRTSGGSYNEQFF. CDR3 DNA: TGCGCCAGCAGCTTCCGGACTAGCGGGGGCTCCTACAATGAGCAGTTCTTC.

The V call is TRBV5-1, the J call TRBJ1-5; possibly TRBD1 for D (6 bases). The germline V and J ends were trimmed by 0 bases and 3 bases, with 7 bases remaining between them. This CDR3 comprises 14 residues. The germline V gene has CDR1 SGHRS and CDR2 YFSETQ. CDR3: CASSLGQDNQPQHF. The DNA of the CDR3 is TGCGCCAGCAGCTTGGGACAGGACAATCAGCCCCAGCATTTT.

The chain combines TRBV5-1 with TRBJ1-2, with 12 bases matching TRBD1. The CDR3 covers 15 residues. V lost 3 bases, J lost 3 bases, and 3 bases stayed unmatched. The germline V gene has CDR1 SGHRS and CDR2 YFSETQ. CDR3 nucleotides: TGCGCCAGCAGCTACGGGACAGGGGGCGACTATGGCTACACCTTC. Translated, it gives CASSYGTGGDYGYTF.

The CDR3 is CASARPPEYRQYF. For the CDR3, the DNA is TGTGCCAGCGCCCGTCCGCCCGAATACAGGCAGTATTTT. The chain combines TRBV12-3 or TRBV12-4 with TRBJ2-3, with D unresolved. V was clipped by 8 bases and J by 11 bases, with 20 bases between them. The CDR3 extends over 13 amino acids.